The text below deals with one TCR beta chain. The antigen is undetermined. With 60 Vbeta and 13 Jbeta primers, the PCR was carried out. Clones were read by immunoSEQ multiplex PCR, and TCRdb kept only the in-frame ones, dropping some. The table includes about 160,000 clones, 65% to 80% detected once. This sample is drawn from a study of cytomegalovirus exposure and HLA in healthy donors. Findings and limits, study-wide: The HLA-A and HLA-B alleles of most subjects were reportedly predicted accurately from TCR beta sequences.

Unrecorded immune exposures were likely, despite nominal health at sampling. Trimming at V came to 3 bases and at J to 2 bases, leaving 4 bases not matched to a gene. Looked up from germline, CDR1 is SGHAT and CDR2 is FQDESV (reference sequence). The CDR3 spans 15 residues. V usage is TRBV11-1 and J usage is TRBJ1-3, with TRBD1 matching 7 bases. The specimen was PBMCs. This TCR derives from a woman in her fifties or sixties in good health and CMV-seropositive. CDR3 protein: CASSLGTEPGNTIYF. In DNA form, the CDR3 reads TGTGCCAGCAGCTTGGGGACAGAACCTGGAAACACCATATATTTT.